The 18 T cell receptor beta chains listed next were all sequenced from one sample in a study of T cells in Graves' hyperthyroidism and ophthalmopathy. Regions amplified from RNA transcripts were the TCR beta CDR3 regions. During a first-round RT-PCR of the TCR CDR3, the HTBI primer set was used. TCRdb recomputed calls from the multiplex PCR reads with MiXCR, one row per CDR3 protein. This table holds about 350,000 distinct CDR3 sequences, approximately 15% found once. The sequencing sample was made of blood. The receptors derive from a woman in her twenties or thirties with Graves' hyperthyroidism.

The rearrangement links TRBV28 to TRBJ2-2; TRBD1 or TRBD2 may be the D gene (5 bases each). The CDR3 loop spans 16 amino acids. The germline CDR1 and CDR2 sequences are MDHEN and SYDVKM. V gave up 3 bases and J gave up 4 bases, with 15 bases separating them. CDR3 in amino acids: CASSFGAGRVTGELFF. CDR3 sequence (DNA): TGTGCCAGCAGTTTTGGGGCGGGCCGGGTCACCGGGGAGCTGTTTTTT.

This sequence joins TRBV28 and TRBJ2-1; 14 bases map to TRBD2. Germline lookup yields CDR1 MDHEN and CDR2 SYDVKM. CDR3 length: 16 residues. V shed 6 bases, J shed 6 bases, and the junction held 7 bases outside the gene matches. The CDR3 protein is CASRETSGRVLNEQFF. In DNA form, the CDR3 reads TGTGCCAGCAGGGAGACTAGCGGGAGGGTCCTCAATGAGCAGTTCTTC.

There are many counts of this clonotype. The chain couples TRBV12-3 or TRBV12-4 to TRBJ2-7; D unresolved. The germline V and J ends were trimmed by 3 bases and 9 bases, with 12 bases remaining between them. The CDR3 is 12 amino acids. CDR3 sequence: CASSFSVRTQYF. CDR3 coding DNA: TGTGCCAGCAGTTTCAGTGTACGTACGCAGTACTTC.

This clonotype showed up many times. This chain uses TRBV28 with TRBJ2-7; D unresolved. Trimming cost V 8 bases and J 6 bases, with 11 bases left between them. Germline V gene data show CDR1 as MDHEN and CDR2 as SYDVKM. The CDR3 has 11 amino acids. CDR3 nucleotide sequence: TGTGCCAGCGGAGACCCCGGCGAGCAGTACTTC. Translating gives CASGDPGEQYF.

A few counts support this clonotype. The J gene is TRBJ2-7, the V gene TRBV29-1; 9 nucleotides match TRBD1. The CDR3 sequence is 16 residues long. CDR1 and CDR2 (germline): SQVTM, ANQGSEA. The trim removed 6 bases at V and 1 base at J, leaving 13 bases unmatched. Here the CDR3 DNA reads TGCAGCGTGATACAGGGGGCGCCGACTAGTTCCTACGAGCAGTACTTC. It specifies CSVIQGAPTSSYEQYF.

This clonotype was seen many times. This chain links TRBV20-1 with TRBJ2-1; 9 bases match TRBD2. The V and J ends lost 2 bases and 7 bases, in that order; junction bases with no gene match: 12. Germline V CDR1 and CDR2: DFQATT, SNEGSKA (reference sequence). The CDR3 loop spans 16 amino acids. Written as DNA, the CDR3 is TGCAGTGCTAGAACCTCGGAGGTAGCGGGAGTTAATGAGCAGTTCTTC. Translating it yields CSARTSEVAGVNEQFF.

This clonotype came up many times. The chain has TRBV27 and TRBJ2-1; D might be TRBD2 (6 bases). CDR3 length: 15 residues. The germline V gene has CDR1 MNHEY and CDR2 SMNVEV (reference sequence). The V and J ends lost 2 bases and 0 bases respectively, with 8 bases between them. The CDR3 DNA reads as TGTGCCAGCAGTTTAGCGGGAACCTCCTACAATGAGCAGTTCTTC. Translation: CASSLAGTSYNEQFF.

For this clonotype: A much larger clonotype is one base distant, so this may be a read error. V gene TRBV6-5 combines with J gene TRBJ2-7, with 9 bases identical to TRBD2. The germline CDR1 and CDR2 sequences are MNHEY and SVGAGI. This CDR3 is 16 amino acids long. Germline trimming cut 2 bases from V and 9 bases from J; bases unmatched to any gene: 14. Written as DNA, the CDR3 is TGTGCCAGCAGTTACGGATCCGGGACTAGCCGAGGCCGGCAGTACTTC. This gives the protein CASSYGSGTSRGRQYF.

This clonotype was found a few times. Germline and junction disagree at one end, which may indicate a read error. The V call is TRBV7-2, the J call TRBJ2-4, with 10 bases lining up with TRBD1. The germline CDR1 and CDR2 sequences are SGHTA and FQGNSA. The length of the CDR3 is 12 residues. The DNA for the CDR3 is TGTGCCAGCGGGTCGCCGGGACAGGGGATGGACTTC. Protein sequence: CASGSPGQGMDF.

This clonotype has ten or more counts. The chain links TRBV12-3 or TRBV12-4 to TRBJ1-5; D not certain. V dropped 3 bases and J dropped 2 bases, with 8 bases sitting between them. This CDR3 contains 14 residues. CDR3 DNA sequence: TGTGCCAGCAGTTTGACCGAGGGCAATCAGCCCCAGCATTTT. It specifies CASSLTEGNQPQHF.

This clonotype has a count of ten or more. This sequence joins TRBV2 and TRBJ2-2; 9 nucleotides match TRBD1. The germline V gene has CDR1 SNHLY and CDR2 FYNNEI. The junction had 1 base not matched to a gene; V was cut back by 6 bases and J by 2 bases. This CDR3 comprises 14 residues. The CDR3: CASRDRGNTGELFF. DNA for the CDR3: TGTGCCAGCAGGGACAGGGGAAACACCGGGGAGCTGTTTTTT.

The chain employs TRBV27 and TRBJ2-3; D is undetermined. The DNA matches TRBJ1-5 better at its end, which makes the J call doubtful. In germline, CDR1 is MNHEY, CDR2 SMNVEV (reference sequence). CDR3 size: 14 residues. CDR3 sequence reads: CASSPRLVGDTQHF. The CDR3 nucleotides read TGTGCCAGCAGTCCGCGACTAGTTGGAGACACGCAGCATTTT.

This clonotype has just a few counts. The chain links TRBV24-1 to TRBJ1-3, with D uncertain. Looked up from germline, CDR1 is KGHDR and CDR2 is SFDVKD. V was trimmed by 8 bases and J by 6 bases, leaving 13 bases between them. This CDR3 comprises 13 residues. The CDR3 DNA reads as TGTGCCACCATGGACGTTTTGGAAAACACCATATATTTT. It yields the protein CATMDVLENTIYF.

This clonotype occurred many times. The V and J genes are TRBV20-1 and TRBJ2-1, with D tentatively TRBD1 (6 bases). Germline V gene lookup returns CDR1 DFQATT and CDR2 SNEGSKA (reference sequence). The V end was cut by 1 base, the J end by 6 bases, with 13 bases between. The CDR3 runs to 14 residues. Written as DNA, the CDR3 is TGCAGTGCTAGAGTCCCTCCACAGGGCAATGAGCAGTTCTTC. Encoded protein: CSARVPPQGNEQFF.

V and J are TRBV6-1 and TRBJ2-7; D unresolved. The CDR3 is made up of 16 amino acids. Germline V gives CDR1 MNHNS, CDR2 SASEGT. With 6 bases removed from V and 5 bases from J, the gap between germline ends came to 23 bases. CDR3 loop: CASSEQLAAARDEQYF. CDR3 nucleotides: TGTGCCAGCAGCGAACAACTGGCAGCTGCCCGGGACGAGCAGTACTTC.

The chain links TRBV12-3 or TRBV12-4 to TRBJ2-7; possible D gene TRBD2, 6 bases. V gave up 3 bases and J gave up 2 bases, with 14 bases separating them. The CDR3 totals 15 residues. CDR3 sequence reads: CASSLGGVRTYEQYF. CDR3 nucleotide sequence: TGTGCCAGCAGTTTGGGCGGGGTCAGGACCTACGAGCAGTACTTC.

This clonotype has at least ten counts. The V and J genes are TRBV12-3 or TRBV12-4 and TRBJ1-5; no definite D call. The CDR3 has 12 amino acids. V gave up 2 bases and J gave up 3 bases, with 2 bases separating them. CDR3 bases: TGTGCCAGCAGTTTACACAATCAGCCCCAGCATTTT. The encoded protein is CASSLHNQPQHF.

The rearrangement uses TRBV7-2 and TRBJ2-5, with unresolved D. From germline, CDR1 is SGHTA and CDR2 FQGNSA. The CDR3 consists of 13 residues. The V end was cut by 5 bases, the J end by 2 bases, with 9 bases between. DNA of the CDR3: TGTGCCAGCAGCACCGGGTGGCAAGAGACCCAGTACTTC. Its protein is CASSTGWQETQYF.